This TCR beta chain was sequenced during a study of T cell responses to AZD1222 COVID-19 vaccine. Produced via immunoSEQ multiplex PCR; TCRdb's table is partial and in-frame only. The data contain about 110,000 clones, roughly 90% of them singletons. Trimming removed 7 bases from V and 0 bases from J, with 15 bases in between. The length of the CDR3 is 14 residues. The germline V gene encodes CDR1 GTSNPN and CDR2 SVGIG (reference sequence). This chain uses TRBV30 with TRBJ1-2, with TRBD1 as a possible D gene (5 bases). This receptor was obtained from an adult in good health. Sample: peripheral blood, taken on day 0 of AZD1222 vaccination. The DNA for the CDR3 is TGTGCCTATACAAGGGGCAGGGCTAACTATGGCTACACCTTC. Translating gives CAYTRGRANYGYTF. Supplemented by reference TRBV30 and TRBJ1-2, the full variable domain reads SQTIHQWPATLVQPVGSPLSLECTVEGTSNPNLYWYRQAAGRGLQLLFYSVGIGQISSEVPQNLSASRPQDRQFILSSKKLLLSDSGFYLCAYTRGRANYGYTFGSGTRLTVV.